The 21 T cell receptor beta chains given below trace back to one sample, sequenced in a study of blood T cell repertoires in COVID-19 (TCRdb year 2020). The library relied on the immunoSEQ multiplex PCR assay. TCRdb's version of the immuneACCESS table is confined to in-frame rearrangements and falls short of the full clone set. An unresolved V gene accounts for under half of the shortfall where checked; the remainder is of unknown origin. In this sample the table shows over 150,000 clones, 84% of which occur a single time. The ten largest clones represent about 13% of the sample. Sequencing used peripheral blood. All receptors come from a human donor in a cohort sampled during active COVID-19.

This rearrangement joins TRBV28 to TRBJ2-7, with unresolved D. V was trimmed by 1 base and J by 0 bases, leaving 13 bases between them. This CDR3 is built from 16 residues. CDR1 is MDHEN and CDR2 is SYDVKM in the germline V gene. CDR3 in amino acids: CASSLFRLEGSYEQYF. The CDR3 DNA reads TGTGCCAGCAGTTTATTTCGGCTAGAAGGCTCCTACGAGCAGTACTTC.

V is TRBV4-2 and J is TRBJ2-1; D perhaps matches TRBD2 (5 bases). The V end lost 2 bases, the J end lost 4 bases, and 21 bases lay between the germline ends. Germline CDR1 reads LGHNA; CDR2 reads YNFKEQ. The CDR3 has 18 residues. The CDR3 region is CASSQPAGQRRSYNEQFF. Written as DNA, the CDR3 is TGTGCCAGCAGCCAACCGGCGGGTCAGCGCAGATCTTACAATGAGCAGTTCTTC.

The chain links TRBV24-1 to TRBJ2-1, with 10 bases fitting TRBD2. This CDR3 is built from 16 residues. J was trimmed by 2 bases and V by 5 bases; bases with no gene match: 5. Germline CDR1 KGHDR, CDR2 SFDVKD. CDR3 bases: TGTGCCACCAGTGGAACAGGACTAGCGGCCTACAATGAGCAGTTCTTC. Its protein is CATSGTGLAAYNEQFF.

This clone was observed a few times. J is TRBJ2-7 and V is TRBV7-2, with a tentative D call TRBD1 (6 bases). The CDR3 is 15 residues long. Between the trimmed V and J ends, which lost 5 bases and 3 bases, there was a span of 17 bases. CDR1 and CDR2 from the germline V gene are SGHTA and FQGNSA. The CDR3 reads CASSQNRDRDYEQYF. In nucleotides, the CDR3 is TGTGCCAGCAGCCAGAACAGGGATCGCGACTACGAGCAGTACTTC.

The genes are TRBV30 and TRBJ2-1, with 9 bases matching TRBD1. CDR1 and CDR2 (germline): GTSNPN, SVGIG (reference sequence). Germline trimming cut 5 bases from V and 14 bases from J; bases unmatched to any gene: 16. The CDR3 sequence is 14 residues long. CDR3 residues: CAWSGTGNLKREFF. As DNA, the CDR3 is TGTGCCTGGTCCGGGACAGGGAACTTAAAGCGGGAGTTCTTC.

The gene calls are TRBV5-4 and TRBJ2-1, with TRBD2 as a possible D gene (5 bases). Between the trimmed V and J ends, which lost 1 base and 2 bases, there was a span of 10 bases. Germline V gives CDR1 SGHNT, CDR2 YYREEE (reference sequence). The CDR3 has 15 amino acids. The CDR3 loop is CASSLSGPTYNEQFF. The CDR3 DNA follows: TGTGCCAGCAGCTTGAGCGGACCCACCTACAATGAGCAGTTCTTC.

V and J are TRBV5-6 and TRBJ2-7; possibly TRBD2 for D (6 bases). CDR3 length: 18 residues. CDR1 is SGHDT and CDR2 is YYEEEE in the germline V gene. Trimming removed 4 bases at V and 4 bases at J, with 27 bases between. CDR3: CASSNWGVILTRGYEQYF. As DNA, the CDR3 is TGTGCCAGCAGCAATTGGGGGGTAATCCTGACGAGGGGATACGAGCAGTACTTC.

A single count supports this clone. This sequence joins TRBV20-1 and TRBJ2-1; D is possibly TRBD1 (6 bases). Trimming pared 3 bases from V and 1 base from J, leaving 19 bases between. The CDR3 totals 17 residues. Looked up from germline, CDR1 is DFQATT and CDR2 is SNEGSKA (reference sequence). CDR3 sequence (DNA): TGCAGTGCTAGTCTCCTCAGGGGATCGAGGTCCTACAATGAGCAGTTCTTC. This sequence encodes CSASLLRGSRSYNEQFF.

For the CDR3, the DNA is TGCGCCAGCAGTGATCTCGTCGGGAATTCACCCCTCCACTTT. Its protein product is CASSDLVGNSPLHF. The rearrangement joins TRBV10-2 to TRBJ1-6; unclear D gene. V dropped 3 bases and J dropped 7 bases, with 10 bases sitting between them. The CDR3 covers 14 residues. The germline gives CDR1 WSHSY, CDR2 SAAADI.

The rearrangement uses TRBV18 and TRBJ2-5; maybe TRBD1 (5 bases). The CDR3 sequence is 15 residues long. V lost 3 bases and J lost 5, with 16 bases in between. Germline V gives CDR1 KGHSH, CDR2 LQKENI. The CDR3 reads CASSPLTGVWETQYF. DNA for the CDR3: TGTGCCAGCTCACCGCTAACAGGAGTTTGGGAGACCCAGTACTTC.

The chain joins TRBV19 to TRBJ1-2; a possible D gene is TRBD1 (5 bases). V dropped 3 bases and J dropped 6 bases, with 8 bases sitting between them. CDR3 length: 12 residues. The germline gives CDR1 LNHDA, CDR2 SQIVND (reference sequence). The CDR3 is CASSIGGDGYTF. The CDR3 nucleotides read TGTGCCAGTAGTATTGGGGGGGATGGCTACACCTTC.

The chain employs TRBV2 and TRBJ1-2, with D hard to call. Germline values: CDR1 SNHLY, CDR2 FYNNEI. V lost 4 bases and J lost 0, with 9 bases in between. The CDR3 length is 14 residues. The CDR3 DNA is TGTGCCAGCAGTGGCGGGCTCCCTAACTATGGCTACACCTTC. Translated: CASSGGLPNYGYTF.

Only a few counts were recorded for this clone. The CDR3 sequence: CASSAKTTTGELFF. The CDR3, as DNA: TGCGCCAGCAGCGCAAAGACTACCACCGGGGAGCTGTTTTTT. The V and J genes are TRBV5-1 and TRBJ2-2; D perhaps matches TRBD2 (5 bases). The CDR3 is 14 residues long. CDR1 is SGHRS and CDR2 is YFSETQ in the germline V gene. The germline V and J ends were trimmed by 4 bases and 4 bases, with 11 bases remaining between them.

This chain uses TRBV5-1 with TRBJ1-2, with D tentatively TRBD1 (5 bases). Germline values: CDR1 SGHRS, CDR2 YFSETQ. The CDR3 contains 12 residues. The V and J ends lost 1 base and 8 bases respectively, with 9 bases between them. CDR3 sequence: CASSLLGRGYTF. CDR3 in DNA: TGCGCCAGCAGCTTGTTGGGGCGGGGCTACACCTTC.

The CDR3 spells CASSTFPSGRTDEQFF. CDR3 sequence (DNA): TGTGCCAGTAGTACCTTTCCTAGCGGGAGAACGGATGAGCAGTTCTTC. The chain couples TRBV19 to TRBJ2-1, with 10 positions matching TRBD2. V was pared by 4 bases and J by 8 bases, with 11 bases of the junction left unmatched. This CDR3 is 16 amino acids long. Germline V lookup: CDR1 LNHDA, CDR2 SQIVND (reference sequence).

The chain couples TRBV19 to TRBJ1-2; TRBD1 matches at 7 bases. The ends lost 5 bases at V and 3 bases at J; junction bases unmatched: 9. This CDR3 has 15 amino acids. In germline, CDR1 is LNHDA, CDR2 SQIVND (reference sequence). CDR3 in DNA: TGTGCCAGTAGTCCATACCGGGACAGCCACTATGGCTACACCTTC. Translated, it gives CASSPYRDSHYGYTF. Based on the CDR3 plus reference TRBV19 and TRBJ1-2, the full variable domain is DGGITQSPKYLFRKEGQNVTLSCEQNLNHDAMYWYRQDPGQGLRLIYYSQIVNDFQKGDIAEGYSVSREKKESFPLTVTSAQKNPTAFYLCASSPYRDSHYGYTFGSGTRLTVV.

The chain uses TRBV3-1 (or the pseudogene TRBV3-2) and TRBJ1-4, with D possibly matching TRBD1 (6 bases). Germline CDR1 is LGHDT and CDR2 is YNNKEL (reference sequence). The CDR3 has 15 residues. Deletions cut 5 bases from V and 2 bases from J, with 12 bases between. The CDR3 DNA is TGTGCCAGCAGCAGGGGTGGACAGACTAATGAAAAACTGTTTTTT. Its translation is CASSRGGQTNEKLFF.

The chain carries TRBV7-2 and TRBJ2-7, with D maybe TRBD1 (5 bases). From germline, CDR1 is SGHTA and CDR2 FQGNSA. The length of the CDR3 is 13 residues. Between the trimmed V and J ends, which lost 2 bases and 6 bases, there was a span of 11 bases. The CDR3 region is CASSLIQGSEQYF. In DNA, the CDR3 is TGTGCCAGCAGCTTAATCCAGGGTAGCGAGCAGTACTTC.

The count of this clone is one. CDR3 sequence reads: CASSLSGTGLSSQYF. The CDR3 DNA follows: TGTGCCAGCTCACTTTCCGGGACAGGGCTGTCTTCGCAGTATTTT. The chain couples TRBV18 to TRBJ2-3, with TRBD1 matching 9 bases. Per germline, CDR1 KGHSH and CDR2 LQKENI. V was clipped by 4 bases and J by 10 bases; unmatched bases: 12. The CDR3 is 15 residues long. The variable domain in full, completed from reference TRBV18 and TRBJ2-3, reads NAGVMQNPRHLVRRRGQEARLRCSPMKGHSHVYWYRQLPEEGLKFMVYLQKENIIDESGMPKERFSAEFPKEGPSILRIQQVVRGDSAAYFCASSLSGTGLSSQYFGPGTRLTVL.

This clone has just one count. V and J are TRBV4-1 and TRBJ2-2, with 9 bases aligning to TRBD2. V lost 1 base and J lost 2; bases outside the gene matches: 5. This CDR3 contains 17 residues. The V gene's germline CDR1 is MGHRA and CDR2 YSYEKL. CDR3 in amino acids: CASSQVSSGENTGELFF. In DNA form, the CDR3 reads TGCGCCAGCAGCCAAGTGTCTAGCGGGGAAAACACCGGGGAGCTGTTTTTT.

A single count supports this clone. The V and J genes are TRBV27 and TRBJ2-5, with D maybe TRBD2 (7 bases). The CDR3 runs to 15 residues. Germline V lookup: CDR1 MNHEY, CDR2 SMNVEV (reference sequence). V dropped 5 bases and J dropped 6 bases, with 19 bases sitting between them. The CDR3 DNA is TGTGCCAGCAGTCCCCGGGGCGGGGGCTTGAAGACCCAGTACTTC. Its protein product is CASSPRGGGLKTQYF.